The table lists the clone carrying this TCR beta chain with a count of one. These data come from a study of blood T cells in healthy people across ages. Extracted total RNA amounted to at least 5.5 micrograms for each sample. The CDR3 is made up of 13 amino acids. Germline CDR1 is SGHTA and CDR2 is FQGNSA. V was cut by 5 bases and J by 5 bases, with 12 bases left in between. Together with a sample-barcoded 5' primer, a J-beta primer mix was included in a second PCR lasting about 6 to 11 cycles. TCRdb ran MiXCR on the 5' RACE reads and lists one entry per CDR3 protein. The data contain approximately 770,000 distinct CDR3 sequences, roughly 64% of them singletons.

The origin of this receptor is a man aged 25 to 40 in good health. This chain links TRBV7-2 with TRBJ1-2; D ambiguous. The sequencing input was blood. CDR3 sequence: CASSPSTQYGYTF. The CDR3 DNA follows: TGTGCCAGCAGCCCTAGTACCCAGTATGGCTACACCTTC.